This paragraph covers one T cell receptor beta chain sequence. The sample belongs to a study of blood T cell repertoires in COVID-19. Trimming stripped 0 bases from V and 8 bases from J, with 11 bases between. This CDR3 spans 13 amino acids. Germline V CDR1 and CDR2: SGHRS, YFSETQ. Sequencing used immunoSEQ multiplex PCR; TCRdb keeps in-frame clones, though not all of them. The table includes approximately 230,000 clones, 80% to 90% detected once. Material: peripheral blood. The rearrangement joins TRBV5-1 to TRBJ1-2; TRBD1 might be the D (6 bases). This receptor was obtained from an elderly man with acute or convalescent COVID-19. CDR3 nucleotides: TGCGCCAGCAGCTTGGACAGGGTAGGAGGCTACACCTTC. Its translation: CASSLDRVGGYTF.